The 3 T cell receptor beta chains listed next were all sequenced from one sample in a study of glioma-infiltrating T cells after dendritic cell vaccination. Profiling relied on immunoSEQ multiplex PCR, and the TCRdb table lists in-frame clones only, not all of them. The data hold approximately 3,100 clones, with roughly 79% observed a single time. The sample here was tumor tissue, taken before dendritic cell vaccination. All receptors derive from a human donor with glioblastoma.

CDR3: CASSLQQTSYEQYF. The CDR3 DNA reads as TGTGCCAGCAGTTTACAACAGACATCCTACGAGCAGTACTTC. The rearrangement joins TRBV28 to TRBJ2-5; D is undetermined. The J call may not be correct, given that the DNA end is closer to TRBJ2-7. Germline V gives CDR1 MDHEN, CDR2 SYDVKM. The CDR3 sequence is 14 residues long.

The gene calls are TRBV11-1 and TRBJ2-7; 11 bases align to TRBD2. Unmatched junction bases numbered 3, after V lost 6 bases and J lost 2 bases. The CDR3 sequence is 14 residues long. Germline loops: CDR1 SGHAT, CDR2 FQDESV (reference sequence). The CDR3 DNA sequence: TGTGCCAGCAGTCGGACTAGCGGGCCCTACGAGCAGTACTTC. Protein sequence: CASSRTSGPYEQYF. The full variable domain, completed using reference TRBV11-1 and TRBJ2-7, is EAEVAQSPRYKITEKSQAVAFWCDPISGHATLYWYRQILGQGPELLVQFQDESVVDDSQLPKDRFSAERLKGVDSTLKIQPAELGDSAMYLCASSRTSGPYEQYFGPGTRLTVT.

The CDR3 is CSVAAGGPRETQYF. CDR3 sequence (DNA): TGCAGCGTTGCAGCGGGGGGCCCGCGGGAGACCCAGTACTTC. The J gene is TRBJ2-5, the V gene TRBV29-1, with TRBD2 matching 9 bases. V was pared by 4 bases and J by 5 bases, with 8 bases of the junction left unmatched. Germline V gene data show CDR1 as SQVTM and CDR2 as ANQGSEA. There are 14 residues in the CDR3.